This section outlines one T cell receptor beta chain sequence together with its context. Per the authors' pipeline: Estimation of nucleated cell counts relied on the amplification of reference gene primers. TCRdb keeps only in-frame clones here, not all; method: immunoSEQ multiplex PCR. Clone size and the V and J calls come from that table; the DNA yielded D and trimming. Among around 250,000 clones listed, under 85% were seen once. The sample is drawn from a study of blood T cell repertoires in COVID-19. The overall study: The United States, Italy and Spain were the sources of the acute and convalescent COVID-19 samples. Sample material is recorded as cDNA or gDNA derived from T cells, B-cell-depleted T cells, or PBMCs.

The CDR3 is 14 amino acids. The junction had 3 bases not matched to a gene; V was cut back by 2 bases and J by 4 bases. CDR1 and CDR2 (germline): MNHNS, SASEGT. This chain joins TRBV6-1 and TRBJ1-2; the match to TRBD1 covers 8 bases. Sequenced input: peripheral blood. This sequence originates from a man in his thirties or forties who had recovered from COVID-19. The CDR3 coding sequence is TGTGCCAGCAGTGAATTAGGGACAGGCTATGGCTACACCTTC. It yields the protein CASSELGTGYGYTF.